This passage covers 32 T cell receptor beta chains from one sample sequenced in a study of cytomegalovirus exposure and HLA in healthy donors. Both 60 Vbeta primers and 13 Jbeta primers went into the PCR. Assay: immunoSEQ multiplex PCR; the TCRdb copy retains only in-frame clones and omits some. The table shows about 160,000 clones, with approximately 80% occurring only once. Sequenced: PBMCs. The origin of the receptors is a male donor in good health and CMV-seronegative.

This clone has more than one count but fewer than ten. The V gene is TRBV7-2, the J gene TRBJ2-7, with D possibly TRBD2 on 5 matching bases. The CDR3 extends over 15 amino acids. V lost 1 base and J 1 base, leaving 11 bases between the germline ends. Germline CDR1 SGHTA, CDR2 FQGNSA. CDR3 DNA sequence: TGTGCCAGCAGCTTAGACCCGGGAACTTCCTACGAGCAGTACTTC. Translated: CASSLDPGTSYEQYF.

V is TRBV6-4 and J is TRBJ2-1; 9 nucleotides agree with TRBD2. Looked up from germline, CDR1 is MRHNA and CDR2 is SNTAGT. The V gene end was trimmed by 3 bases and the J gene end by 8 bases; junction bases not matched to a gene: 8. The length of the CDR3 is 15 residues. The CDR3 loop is CASSENSGRSDEQFF. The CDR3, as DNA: TGTGCCAGCAGTGAGAATAGCGGGAGATCGGATGAGCAGTTCTTC.

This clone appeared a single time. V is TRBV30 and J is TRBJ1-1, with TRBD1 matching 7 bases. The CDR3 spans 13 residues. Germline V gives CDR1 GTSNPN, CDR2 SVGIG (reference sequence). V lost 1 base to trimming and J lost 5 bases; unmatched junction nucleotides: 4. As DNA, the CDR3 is TGTGCCTGGAGTGACAGGGGATGGACTGAAGCTTTCTTT. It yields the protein CAWSDRGWTEAFF. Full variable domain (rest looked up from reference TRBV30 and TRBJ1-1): SQTIHQWPATLVQPVGSPLSLECTVEGTSNPNLYWYRQAAGRGLQLLFYSVGIGQISSEVPQNLSASRPQDRQFILSSKKLLLSDSGFYLCAWSDRGWTEAFFGQGTRLTVV.

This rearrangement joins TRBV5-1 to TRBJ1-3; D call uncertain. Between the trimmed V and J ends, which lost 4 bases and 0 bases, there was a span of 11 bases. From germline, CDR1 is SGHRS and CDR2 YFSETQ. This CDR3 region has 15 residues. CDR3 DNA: TGCGCCAGCAGCCCGGACGGGGACTCTGGAAACACCATATATTTT. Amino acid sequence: CASSPDGDSGNTIYF.

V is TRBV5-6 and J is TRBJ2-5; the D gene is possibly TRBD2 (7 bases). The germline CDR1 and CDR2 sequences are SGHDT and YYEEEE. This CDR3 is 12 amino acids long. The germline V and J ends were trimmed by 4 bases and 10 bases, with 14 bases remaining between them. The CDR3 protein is CASSGGRGDQYF. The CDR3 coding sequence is TGTGCCAGCAGCGGGGGCCGGGGGGACCAGTACTTC.

The DNA for the CDR3 is TGTGCCAGCGGAAGAAAGGCGGGGGGCAATCAGCCCCAGCATTTT. Amino acid sequence: CASGRKAGGNQPQHF. This sequence joins TRBV27 and TRBJ1-5; D is possibly TRBD1 (5 bases). Trimming stripped 8 bases from V and 2 bases from J, with 16 bases between. The CDR3 is 15 amino acids. Germline V CDR1 and CDR2: MNHEY, SMNVEV (reference sequence).

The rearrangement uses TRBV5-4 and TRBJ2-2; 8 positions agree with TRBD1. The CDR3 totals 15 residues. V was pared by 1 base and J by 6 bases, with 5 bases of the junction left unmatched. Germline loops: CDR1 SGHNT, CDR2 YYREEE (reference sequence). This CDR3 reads CASSLLQGVSGELFF. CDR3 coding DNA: TGTGCCAGCAGCTTGCTACAGGGGGTTTCCGGGGAGCTGTTTTTT. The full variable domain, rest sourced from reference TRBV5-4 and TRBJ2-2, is ETGVTQSPTHLIKTRGQQVTLRCSSQSGHNTVSWYQQALGQGPQFIFQYYREEENGRGNFPPRFSGLQFPNYSSELNVNALELDDSALYLCASSLLQGVSGELFFGEGSRLTVL.

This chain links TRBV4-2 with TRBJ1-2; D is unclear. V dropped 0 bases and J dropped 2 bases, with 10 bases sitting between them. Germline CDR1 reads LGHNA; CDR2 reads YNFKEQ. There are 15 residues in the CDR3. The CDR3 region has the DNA TGTGCCAGCAGCCAAGACGTGTTACAGAACTATGGCTACACCTTC. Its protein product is CASSQDVLQNYGYTF.

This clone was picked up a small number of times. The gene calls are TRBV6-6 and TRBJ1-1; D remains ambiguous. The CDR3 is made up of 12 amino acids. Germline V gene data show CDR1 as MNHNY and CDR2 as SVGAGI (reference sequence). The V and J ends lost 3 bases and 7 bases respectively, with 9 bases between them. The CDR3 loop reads CASSYSGIEAFF. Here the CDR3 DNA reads TGTGCCAGCAGTTATAGCGGCATTGAAGCTTTCTTT.

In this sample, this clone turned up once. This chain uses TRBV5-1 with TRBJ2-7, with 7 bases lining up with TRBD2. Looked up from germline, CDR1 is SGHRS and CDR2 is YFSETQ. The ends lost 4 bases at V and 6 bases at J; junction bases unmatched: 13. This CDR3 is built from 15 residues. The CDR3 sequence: CASSPNSGTNAEQYF. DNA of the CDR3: TGCGCCAGCAGCCCGAACTCCGGGACTAACGCCGAGCAGTACTTC.

The CDR3 sequence: CASHDRVKNQPQHF. In DNA form, the CDR3 reads TGTGCCAGCCACGACAGGGTGAAGAATCAGCCCCAGCATTTT. This rearrangement joins TRBV6-1 to TRBJ1-5; 7 bases are shared with TRBD1. The V and J ends lost 8 bases and 4 bases, in that order; junction bases with no gene match: 8. Germline V gives CDR1 MNHNS, CDR2 SASEGT. The length of the CDR3 is 14 residues.

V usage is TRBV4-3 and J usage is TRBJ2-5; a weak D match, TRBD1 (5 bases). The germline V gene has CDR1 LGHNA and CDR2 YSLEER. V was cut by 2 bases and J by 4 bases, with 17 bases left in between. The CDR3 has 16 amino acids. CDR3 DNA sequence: TGCGCCAGCAGCCAAACCTGGGTAGGAAGGGGAGAGACCCAGTACTTC. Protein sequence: CASSQTWVGRGETQYF.

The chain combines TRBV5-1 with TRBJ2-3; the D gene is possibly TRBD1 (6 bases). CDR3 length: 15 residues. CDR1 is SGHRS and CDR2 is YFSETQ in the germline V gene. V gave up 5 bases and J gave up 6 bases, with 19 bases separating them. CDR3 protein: CASRALGGVSDTQYF. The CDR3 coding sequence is TGCGCCAGCAGAGCGCTAGGGGGAGTTTCCGATACGCAGTATTTT.

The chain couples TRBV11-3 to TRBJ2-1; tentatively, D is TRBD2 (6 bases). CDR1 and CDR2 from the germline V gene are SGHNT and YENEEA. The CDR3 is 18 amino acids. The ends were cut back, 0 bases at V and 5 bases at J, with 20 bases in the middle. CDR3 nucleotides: TGTGCCAGCAGCTTAGATCAAGGAGGGTCTAGCGCCAACAATGAGCAGTTCTTC. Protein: CASSLDQGGSSANNEQFF.

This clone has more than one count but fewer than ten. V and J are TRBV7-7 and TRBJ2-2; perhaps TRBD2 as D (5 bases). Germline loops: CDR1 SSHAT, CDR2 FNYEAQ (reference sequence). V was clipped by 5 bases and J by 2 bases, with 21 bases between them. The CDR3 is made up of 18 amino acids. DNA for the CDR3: TGTGCCAGCAGCGAAGCCCCGACTTGGGGAGCCAACACCGGGGAGCTGTTTTTT. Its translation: CASSEAPTWGANTGELFF.

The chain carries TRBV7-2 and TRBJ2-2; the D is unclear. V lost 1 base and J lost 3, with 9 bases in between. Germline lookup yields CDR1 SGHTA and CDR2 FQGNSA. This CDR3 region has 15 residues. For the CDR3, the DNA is TGTGCCAGCAGCTTAGAGCCGGGTGACACCGGGGAGCTGTTTTTT. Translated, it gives CASSLEPGDTGELFF. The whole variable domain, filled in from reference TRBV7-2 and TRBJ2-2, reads GAGVSQSPSNKVTEKGKDVELRCDPISGHTALYWYRQSLGQGLEFLIYFQGNSAPDKSGLPSDRFSAERTGGSVSTLTIQRTQQEDSAVYLCASSLEPGDTGELFFGEGSRLTVL.

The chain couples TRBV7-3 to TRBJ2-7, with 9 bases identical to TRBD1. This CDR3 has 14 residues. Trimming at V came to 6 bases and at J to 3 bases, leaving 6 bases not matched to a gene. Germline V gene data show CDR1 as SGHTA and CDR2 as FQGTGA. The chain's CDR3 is CASSRQGGLYEQYF. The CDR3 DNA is TGTGCCAGCAGTCGACAGGGGGGACTCTACGAGCAGTACTTC. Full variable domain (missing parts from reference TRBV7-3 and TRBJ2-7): GAGVSQTPSNKVTEKGKYVELRCDPISGHTALYWYRQSLGQGPEFLIYFQGTGAADDSGLPNDRFFAVRPEGSVSTLKIQRTERGDSAVYLCASSRQGGLYEQYFGPGTRLTVT.

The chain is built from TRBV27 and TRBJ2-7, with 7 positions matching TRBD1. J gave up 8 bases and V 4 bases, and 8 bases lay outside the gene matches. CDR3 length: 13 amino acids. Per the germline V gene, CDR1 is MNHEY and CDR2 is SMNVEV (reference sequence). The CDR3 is CASSSNRQGKQYF. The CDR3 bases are TGTGCCAGCAGTTCCAACCGACAGGGAAAGCAGTACTTC.

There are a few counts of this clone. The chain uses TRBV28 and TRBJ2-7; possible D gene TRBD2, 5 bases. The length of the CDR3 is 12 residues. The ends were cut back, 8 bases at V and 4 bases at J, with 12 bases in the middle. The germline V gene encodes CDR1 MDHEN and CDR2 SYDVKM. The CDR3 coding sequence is TGTGCCAGCGGGTCTAGCAGTTACGAGCAGTACTTC. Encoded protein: CASGSSSYEQYF.

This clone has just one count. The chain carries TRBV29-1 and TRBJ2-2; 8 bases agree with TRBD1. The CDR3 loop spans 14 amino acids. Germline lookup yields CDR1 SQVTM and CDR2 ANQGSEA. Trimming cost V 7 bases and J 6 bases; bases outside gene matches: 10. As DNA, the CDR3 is TGCAGCGCCCGCTTCCAGGGGGCCTCCGGGGAGCTGTTTTTT. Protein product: CSARFQGASGELFF.

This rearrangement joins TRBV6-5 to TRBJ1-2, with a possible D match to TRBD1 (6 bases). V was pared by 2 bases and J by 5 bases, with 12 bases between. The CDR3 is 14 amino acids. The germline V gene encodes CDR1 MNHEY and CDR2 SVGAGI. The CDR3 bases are TGTGCCAGCAGTTACACTGGGGGGGCATATGGCTACACCTTC. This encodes CASSYTGGAYGYTF.

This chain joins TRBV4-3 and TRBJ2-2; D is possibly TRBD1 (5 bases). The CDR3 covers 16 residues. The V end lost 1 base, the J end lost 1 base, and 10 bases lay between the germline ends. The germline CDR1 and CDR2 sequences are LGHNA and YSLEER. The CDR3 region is CASSQVSGLNTGELFF. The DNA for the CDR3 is TGCGCCAGCAGCCAAGTTTCAGGGCTGAACACCGGGGAGCTGTTTTTT.

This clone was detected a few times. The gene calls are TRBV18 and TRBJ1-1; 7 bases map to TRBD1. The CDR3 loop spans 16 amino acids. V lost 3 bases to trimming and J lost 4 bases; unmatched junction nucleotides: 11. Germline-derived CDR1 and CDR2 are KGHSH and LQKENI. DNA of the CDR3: TGTGCCAGCTCACCTAGGGACAGCGAAAAGACCACTGAAGCTTTCTTT. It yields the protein CASSPRDSEKTTEAFF. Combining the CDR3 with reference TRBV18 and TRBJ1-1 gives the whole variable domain NAGVMQNPRHLVRRRGQEARLRCSPMKGHSHVYWYRQLPEEGLKFMVYLQKENIIDESGMPKERFSAEFPKEGPSILRIQQVVRGDSAAYFCASSPRDSEKTTEAFFGQGTRLTVV.

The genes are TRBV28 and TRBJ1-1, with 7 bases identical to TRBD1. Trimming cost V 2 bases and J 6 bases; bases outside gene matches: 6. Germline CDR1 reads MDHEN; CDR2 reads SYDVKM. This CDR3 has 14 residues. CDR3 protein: CASSLPAQGAEAFF. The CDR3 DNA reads TGTGCCAGCAGTTTACCGGCGCAGGGGGCTGAAGCTTTCTTT.

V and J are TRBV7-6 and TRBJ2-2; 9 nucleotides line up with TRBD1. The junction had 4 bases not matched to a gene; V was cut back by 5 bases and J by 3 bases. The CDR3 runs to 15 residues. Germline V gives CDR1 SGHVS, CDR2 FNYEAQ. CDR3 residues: CASSHRDRDTGELFF. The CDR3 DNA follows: TGTGCCAGCAGCCACCGGGACAGGGACACCGGGGAGCTGTTTTTT.

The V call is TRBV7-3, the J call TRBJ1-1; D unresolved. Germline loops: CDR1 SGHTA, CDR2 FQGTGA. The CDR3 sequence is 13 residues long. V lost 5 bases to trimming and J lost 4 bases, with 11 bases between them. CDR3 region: CASSPTVGTEAFF. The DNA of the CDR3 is TGTGCCAGCAGCCCCACAGTGGGCACTGAAGCTTTCTTT.

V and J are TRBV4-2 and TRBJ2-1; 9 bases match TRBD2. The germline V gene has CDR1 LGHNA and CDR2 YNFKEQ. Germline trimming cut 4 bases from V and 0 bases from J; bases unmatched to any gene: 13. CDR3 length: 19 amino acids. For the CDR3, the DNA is TGTGCCAGCAGCCCCTTGACTAGCGGAGGCCTCAGCTCCTACAATGAGCAGTTCTTC. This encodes CASSPLTSGGLSSYNEQFF.

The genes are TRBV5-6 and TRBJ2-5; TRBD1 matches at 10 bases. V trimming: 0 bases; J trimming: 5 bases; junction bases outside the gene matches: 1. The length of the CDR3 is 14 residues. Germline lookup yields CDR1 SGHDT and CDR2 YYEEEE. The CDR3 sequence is CASSLEDRGETQYF. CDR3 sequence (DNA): TGTGCCAGCAGCTTGGAGGACAGGGGGGAGACCCAGTACTTC.

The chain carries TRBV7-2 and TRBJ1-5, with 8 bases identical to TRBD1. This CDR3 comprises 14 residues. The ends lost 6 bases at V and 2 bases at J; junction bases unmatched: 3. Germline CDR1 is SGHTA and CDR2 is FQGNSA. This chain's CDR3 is CASSLDRGNQPQHF. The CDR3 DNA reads TGTGCCAGCAGTTTGGACAGGGGCAATCAGCCCCAGCATTTT.

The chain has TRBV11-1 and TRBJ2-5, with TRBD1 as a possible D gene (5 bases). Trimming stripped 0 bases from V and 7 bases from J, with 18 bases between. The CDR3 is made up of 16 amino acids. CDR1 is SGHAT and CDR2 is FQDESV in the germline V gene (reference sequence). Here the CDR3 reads CASSLARGAGAGTQYF. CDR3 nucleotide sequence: TGTGCCAGCAGCTTAGCGCGTGGGGCCGGCGCAGGGACCCAGTACTTC.

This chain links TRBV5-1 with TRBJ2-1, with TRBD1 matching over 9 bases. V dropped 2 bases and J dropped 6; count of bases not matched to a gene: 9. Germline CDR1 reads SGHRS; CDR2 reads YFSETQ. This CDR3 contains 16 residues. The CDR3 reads CASSFTGTGLVNEQFF. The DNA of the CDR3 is TGCGCCAGCAGCTTCACCGGGACAGGGTTAGTCAATGAGCAGTTCTTC.

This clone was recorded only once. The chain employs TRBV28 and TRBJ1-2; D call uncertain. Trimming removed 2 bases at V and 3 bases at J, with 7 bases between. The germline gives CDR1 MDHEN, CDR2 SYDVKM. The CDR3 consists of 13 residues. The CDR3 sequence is CASSLSRDYGYTF. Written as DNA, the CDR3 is TGTGCCAGCAGTTTAAGTCGGGACTATGGCTACACCTTC.